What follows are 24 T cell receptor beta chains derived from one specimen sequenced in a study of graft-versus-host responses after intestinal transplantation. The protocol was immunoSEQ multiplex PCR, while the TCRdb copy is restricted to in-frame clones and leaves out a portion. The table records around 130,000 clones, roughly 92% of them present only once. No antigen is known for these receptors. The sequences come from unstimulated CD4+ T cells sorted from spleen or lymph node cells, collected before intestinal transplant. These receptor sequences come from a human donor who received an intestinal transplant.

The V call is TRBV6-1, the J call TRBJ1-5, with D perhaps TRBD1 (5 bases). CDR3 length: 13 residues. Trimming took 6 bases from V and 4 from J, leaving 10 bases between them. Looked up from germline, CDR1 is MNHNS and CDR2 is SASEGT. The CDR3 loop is CASSVQVNQPQHF. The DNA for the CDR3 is TGTGCCAGCAGCGTACAGGTTAATCAGCCCCAGCATTTT.

The CDR3 spells CASSTGTGNQPQHF. In DNA form, the CDR3 reads TGTGCCAGTAGTACGGGGACAGGCAATCAGCCCCAGCATTTT. This chain uses TRBV19 with TRBJ1-5, with 7 bases aligning to TRBD1. This CDR3 comprises 14 residues. Per the germline V gene, CDR1 is LNHDA and CDR2 is SQIVND (reference sequence). Trimming at V came to 4 bases and at J to 2 bases, leaving 2 bases not matched to a gene.

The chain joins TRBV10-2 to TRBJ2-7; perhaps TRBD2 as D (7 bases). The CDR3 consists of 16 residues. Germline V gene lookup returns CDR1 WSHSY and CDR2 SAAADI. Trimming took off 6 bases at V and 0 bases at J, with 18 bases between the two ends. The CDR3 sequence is CASRPRGGVTSYEQYF. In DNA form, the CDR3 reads TGCGCCAGCAGGCCAAGGGGGGGGGTAACCTCCTACGAGCAGTACTTC.

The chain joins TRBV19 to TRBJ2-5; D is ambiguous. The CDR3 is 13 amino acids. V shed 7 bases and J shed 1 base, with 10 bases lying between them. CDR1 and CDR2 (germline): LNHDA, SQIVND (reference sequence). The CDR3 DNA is TGTGCCAGTAAAACAACAGCCCAAGAGACCCAGTACTTC. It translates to CASKTTAQETQYF.

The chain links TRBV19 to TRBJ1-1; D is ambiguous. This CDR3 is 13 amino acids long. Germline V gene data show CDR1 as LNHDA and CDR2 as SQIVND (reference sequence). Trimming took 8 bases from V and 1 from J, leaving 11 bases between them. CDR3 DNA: TGTGCCAGTGGAGTGGGATCGAACACTGAAGCTTTCTTT. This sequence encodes CASGVGSNTEAFF.

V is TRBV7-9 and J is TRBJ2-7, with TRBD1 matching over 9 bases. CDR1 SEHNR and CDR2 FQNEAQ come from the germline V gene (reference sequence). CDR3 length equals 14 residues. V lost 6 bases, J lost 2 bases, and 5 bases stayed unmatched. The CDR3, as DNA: TGTGCCAGCAGGTCCGGGACAGGGACCTACGAGCAGTACTTC. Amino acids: CASRSGTGTYEQYF. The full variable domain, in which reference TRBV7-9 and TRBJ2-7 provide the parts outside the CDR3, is DTGVSQNPRHKITKRGQNVTFRCDPISEHNRLYWYRQTLGQGPEFLTYFQNEAQLEKSRLLSDRFSAERPKGSFSTLEIQRTEQGDSAMYLCASRSGTGTYEQYFGPGTRLTVT.

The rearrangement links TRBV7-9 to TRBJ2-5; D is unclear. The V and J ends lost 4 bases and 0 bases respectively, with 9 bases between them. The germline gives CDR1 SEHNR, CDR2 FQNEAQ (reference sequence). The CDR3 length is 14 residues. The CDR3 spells CASSYGPYQETQYF. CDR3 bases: TGTGCCAGCAGCTATGGCCCGTACCAAGAGACCCAGTACTTC.

The CDR3 DNA reads as TGCGCCAGCAGCTTGGATGCGGTAACTAATGAAAAACTGTTTTTT. It encodes CASSLDAVTNEKLFF. This chain links TRBV5-1 with TRBJ1-4, with D unresolved. Germline loops: CDR1 SGHRS, CDR2 YFSETQ. The CDR3 has 15 residues. V was pared by 0 bases and J by 1 base, with 7 bases between.

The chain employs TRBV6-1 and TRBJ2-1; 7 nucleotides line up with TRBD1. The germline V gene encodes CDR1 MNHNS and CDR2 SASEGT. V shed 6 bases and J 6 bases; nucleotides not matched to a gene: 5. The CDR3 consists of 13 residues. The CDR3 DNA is TGTGCCAGCAGCTTCAGGGGGAGCAATGAGCAGTTCTTC. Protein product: CASSFRGSNEQFF.

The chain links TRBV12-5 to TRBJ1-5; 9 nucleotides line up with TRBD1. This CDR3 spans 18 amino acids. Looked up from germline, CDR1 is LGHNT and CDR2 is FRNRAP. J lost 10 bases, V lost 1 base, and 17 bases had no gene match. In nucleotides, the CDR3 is TGTGCTAGTGGTTTGGGAGAATGGGGACAGGGTAAATCATACCCCCAGCATTTT. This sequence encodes CASGLGEWGQGKSYPQHF.

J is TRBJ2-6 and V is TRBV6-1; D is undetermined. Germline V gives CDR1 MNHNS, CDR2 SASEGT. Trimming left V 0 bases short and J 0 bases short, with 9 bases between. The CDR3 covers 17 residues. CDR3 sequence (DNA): TGTGCCAGCAGTGAAGCGGGCCGGAACTCTGGGGCCAACGTCCTGACTTTC. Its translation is CASSEAGRNSGANVLTF.

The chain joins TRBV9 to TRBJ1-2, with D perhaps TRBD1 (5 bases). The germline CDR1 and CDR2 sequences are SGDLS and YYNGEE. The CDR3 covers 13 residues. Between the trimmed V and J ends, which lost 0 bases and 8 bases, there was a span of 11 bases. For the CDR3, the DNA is TGTGCCAGCAGCGTAGAGGGGCGGAGGGGCTACACCTTC. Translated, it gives CASSVEGRRGYTF.

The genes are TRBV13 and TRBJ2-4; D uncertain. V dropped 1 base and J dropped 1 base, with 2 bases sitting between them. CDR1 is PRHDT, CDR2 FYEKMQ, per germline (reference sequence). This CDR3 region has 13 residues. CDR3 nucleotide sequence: TGTGCCAGCAGCTTAGTGGCCAAAAACATTCAGTACTTC. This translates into CASSLVAKNIQYF.

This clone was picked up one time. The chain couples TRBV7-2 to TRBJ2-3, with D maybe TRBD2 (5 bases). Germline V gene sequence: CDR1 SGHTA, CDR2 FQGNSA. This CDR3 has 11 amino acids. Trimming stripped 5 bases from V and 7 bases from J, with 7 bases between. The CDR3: CASSPGYTQYF. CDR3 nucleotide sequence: TGTGCCAGCAGCCCGGGATATACGCAGTATTTT.

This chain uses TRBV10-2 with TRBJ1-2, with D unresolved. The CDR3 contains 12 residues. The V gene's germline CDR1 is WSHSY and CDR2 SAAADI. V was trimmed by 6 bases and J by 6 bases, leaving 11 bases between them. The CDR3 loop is CASRLERDGYTF. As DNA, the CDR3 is TGCGCCAGCAGACTCGAGAGGGATGGCTACACCTTC.

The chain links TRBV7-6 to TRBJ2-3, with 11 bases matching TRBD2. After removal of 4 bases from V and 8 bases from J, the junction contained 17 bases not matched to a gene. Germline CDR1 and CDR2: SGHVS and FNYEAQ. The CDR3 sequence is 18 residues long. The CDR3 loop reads CASSSTNLAGGSRGTQYF. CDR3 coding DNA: TGTGCCAGCAGCTCGACGAATCTAGCGGGGGGTTCACGGGGTACGCAGTATTTT.

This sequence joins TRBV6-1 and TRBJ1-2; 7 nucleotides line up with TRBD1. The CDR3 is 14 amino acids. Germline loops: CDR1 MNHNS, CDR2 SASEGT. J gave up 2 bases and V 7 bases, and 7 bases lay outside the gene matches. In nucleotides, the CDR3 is TGTGCCAGCAATAGGGACAGACGAAACTATGGCTACACCTTC. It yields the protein CASNRDRRNYGYTF.

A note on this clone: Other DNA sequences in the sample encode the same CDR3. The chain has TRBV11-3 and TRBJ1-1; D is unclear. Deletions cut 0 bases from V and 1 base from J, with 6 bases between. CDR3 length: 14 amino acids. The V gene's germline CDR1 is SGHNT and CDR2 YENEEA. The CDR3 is CASSLDGGNTEAFF. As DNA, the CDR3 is TGTGCCAGCAGCTTAGATGGAGGGAACACTGAAGCTTTCTTT.

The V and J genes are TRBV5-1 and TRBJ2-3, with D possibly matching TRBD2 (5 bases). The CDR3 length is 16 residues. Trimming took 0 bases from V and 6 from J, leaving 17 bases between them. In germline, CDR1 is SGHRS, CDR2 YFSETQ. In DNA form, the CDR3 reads TGCGCCAGCAGCTTGGCCGCGATAGCAGCGGCTGATACGCAGTATTTT. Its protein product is CASSLAAIAAADTQYF.

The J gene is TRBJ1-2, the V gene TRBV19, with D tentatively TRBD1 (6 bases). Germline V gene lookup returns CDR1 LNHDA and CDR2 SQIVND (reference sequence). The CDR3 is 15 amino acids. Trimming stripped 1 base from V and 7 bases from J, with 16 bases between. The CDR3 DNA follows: TGTGCCAGTAGTATAGGGGGGCGACACCATTTTGGCTACACCTTC. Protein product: CASSIGGRHHFGYTF.

The CDR3 loop is CASSLSPGGQFEQYF. The CDR3 DNA reads as TGTGCCAGCAGCTTAAGCCCCGGGGGGCAGTTTGAGCAGTACTTC. This chain uses TRBV7-8 with TRBJ2-7; perhaps TRBD2 as D (7 bases). The V gene's germline CDR1 is SGHVS and CDR2 FQNEAQ. This CDR3 region has 15 residues. Deletions cut 2 bases from V and 7 bases from J, with 18 bases between.

The CDR3 protein is CASSEGFISNQPQHF. In DNA, the CDR3 is TGTGCCAGCAGTGAAGGCTTCATTAGCAATCAGCCCCAGCATTTT. The gene calls are TRBV6-1 and TRBJ1-5, with D unresolved. The CDR3 runs 15 residues. Germline CDR1 is MNHNS and CDR2 is SASEGT. V lost 1 base and J lost 0, with 7 bases in between.

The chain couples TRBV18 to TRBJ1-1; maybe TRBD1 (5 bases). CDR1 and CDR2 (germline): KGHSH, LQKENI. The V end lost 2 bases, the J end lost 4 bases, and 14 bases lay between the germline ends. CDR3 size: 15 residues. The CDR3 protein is CASSPGLVGGTEAFF. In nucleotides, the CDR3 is TGTGCCAGCTCACCAGGCTTAGTGGGGGGCACTGAAGCTTTCTTT.

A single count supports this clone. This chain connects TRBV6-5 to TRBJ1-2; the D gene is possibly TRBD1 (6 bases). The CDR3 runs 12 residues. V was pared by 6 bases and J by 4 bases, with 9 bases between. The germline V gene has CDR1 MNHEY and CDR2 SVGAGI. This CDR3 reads CASRTGSYGYTF. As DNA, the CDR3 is TGTGCCAGCAGAACAGGGTCCTATGGCTACACCTTC.